The following is a T cell receptor beta chain sequence with its context. The antigen remains undetermined. The sample originates from a study of cytomegalovirus exposure and HLA in healthy donors. Study-level findings and limits: The classifier reportedly diagnosed cytomegalovirus status with high specificity and sensitivity.

CDR3 size: 12 residues. The V and J ends lost 5 bases and 3 bases respectively, with 7 bases between them. In germline, CDR1 is SGHVS, CDR2 FNYEAQ. PCR used 60 Vbeta primers and 13 Jbeta primers. Generated by immunoSEQ multiplex PCR, the TCRdb table keeps only in-frame clones and is missing some. The table records roughly 130,000 clones, around 80% of them present only once. The receptor was isolated from a woman younger than 30 in good health and CMV-seropositive. Sequencing was done on a sample of PBMCs. The chain couples TRBV7-6 to TRBJ2-5, with D perhaps TRBD1 (5 bases). This chain's CDR3 is CASSGHKETQYF. In DNA, the CDR3 is TGTGCCAGCAGCGGACACAAAGAGACCCAGTACTTC.